This TCR beta chain comes out of a study of blood T cell repertoires in COVID-19. About the study: The study drew acute and convalescent COVID-19 samples from the United States, Italy and Spain. T cells, B-cell-depleted T cells, or PBMCs supplied cDNA or gDNA.

The CDR3 has 14 residues. The germline V gene has CDR1 LNHNV and CDR2 YYDKDF (reference sequence). Between the trimmed V and J ends, which lost 4 bases and 2 bases, there was a span of 11 bases. How the authors handled the data: How many nucleated cells were present was estimated from reference gene primer amplification. This table comes from immunoSEQ multiplex PCR, and its TCRdb copy is limited to in-frame clones, with some not included. V, J and clone size reflect that table, while D and trimming were determined from the DNA. The data contain more than 75,000 clones, around nine tenths of them seen just once; the ten biggest clones take up more than 1%.

The receptor was isolated from a man older than 75 with active or convalescent COVID-19. The chain joins TRBV15 to TRBJ1-2, with D perhaps matching TRBD1 (6 bases). The source material was peripheral blood. The CDR3 loop is CATSTRTVNYGYTF. CDR3 bases: TGTGCCACCAGCACCCGGACAGTAAACTATGGCTACACCTTC.